Listed below are T cell receptor beta chains from one sample, sequenced in a study of cytomegalovirus exposure and HLA in healthy donors. The assay was immunoSEQ multiplex PCR, and TCRdb's table has in-frame clones only and misses some. Here the sample spans around 200,000 clones, roughly 80% being singletons. Sequences were obtained from PBMCs. These TCRs come from a boy younger than 18 in good health and CMV-seronegative. Both conserved end residues are part of each CDR3. D genes are given only for firm matches. Part of the rows lack a size; the others show once, few, many or a class for expanded clones.

v_call,j_call,clone_size,d_call,cdr3_nt,cdr3_aa
TRBV7-9,TRBJ2-4,few,TRBD1,TGTGCCAGCAGCAGAGGGGGACAGTCAGCAAACATTCAGTACTTC,CASSRGGQSANIQYF
TRBV30,TRBJ2-7,once,TRBD1,TGTGCCTGGAGCCCAGACAGGGGATCCTACGAGCAGTACTTC,CAWSPDRGSYEQYF
TRBV9,TRBJ1-6,-,TRBD1,TGTGCCAGCAGCGTCGGACAGGGAGCCAATTCACCCCTCCACTTT,CASSVGQGANSPLHF
TRBV30,TRBJ1-6,-,-,TGTGCCTGGAGTGAGGACATAGAGTCTGGTTCACCCCTCCACTTT,CAWSEDIESGSPLHF
TRBV7-9,TRBJ2-7,-,TRBD2,TGTGCCAGCAGCTTGACTAGCGGGGGCTACGAGCAGTACTTC,CASSLTSGGYEQYF
TRBV30,TRBJ1-2,-,TRBD1,TGTGCCTGGAGTCTACGGACAGGGGGAAGCTATGGCTACACCTTC,CAWSLRTGGSYGYTF
TRBV6-6,TRBJ2-3,-,-,TGTGCCAGCACCCACCGAGCGGAAGGCATCACAGATACGCAGTATTTT,CASTHRAEGITDTQYF
TRBV12-5,TRBJ1-3,-,-,TGTGCTAGTGGCCTATCCTCTGGAAACACCATATATTTT,CASGLSSGNTIYF
TRBV6-6,TRBJ1-2,-,-,TGTGCCAGCAGTTCGGTCAACTATGGCTACACCTTC,CASSSVNYGYTF
TRBV30,TRBJ2-5,-,TRBD1,TGTGCCTGGAGTGTACGCAGGGGGCTGGGGCAGGGTCAAGAGACCCAGTACTTC,CAWSVRRGLGQGQETQYF
TRBV30,TRBJ1-2,few,-,TGTGCCTGGAGTAGAGGGGGCTATGGCTACACCTTC,CAWSRGGYGYTF
TRBV7-7,TRBJ2-3,-,TRBD2,TGTGCTAGCAGCTTAGGACTAGCGGGGGGCCCAGGGGGAGATACGCAGTATTTT,CASSLGLAGGPGGDTQYF
TRBV30,TRBJ1-2,once,-,TGTGCCTCTGCACTGGGAGAGAGGGATGGCTACACCTTC,CASALGERDGYTF
TRBV7-6,TRBJ2-3,-,-,TGTGCCAGCAGCTTAGCCTCCACAGATACGCAGTATTTT,CASSLASTDTQYF
TRBV6-5,TRBJ1-1,-,-,TGTGCCAGCGAAAACGTCCGGGGGACTGAAGCTTTCTTT,CASENVRGTEAFF
TRBV6-6,TRBJ1-1,-,-,TGTGCCAGCAGTCTGGACAGCTACACTGAAGCTTTCTTT,CASSLDSYTEAFF
TRBV7-6,TRBJ1-6,-,-,TGTGCCAGCAGCTTAATGACAGTAGATAATTCACCCCTCCACTTT,CASSLMTVDNSPLHF
TRBV6-1,TRBJ2-7,few,-,TGTGCCAGCAGTGAAGCGTCCGCAGGATCCTACGAGCAGTACTTC,CASSEASAGSYEQYF
TRBV29-1,TRBJ2-3,-,TRBD2,TGCAGCGGCCGTCGAGCGGGGGGGCGCACAGATACGCAGTATTTT,CSGRRAGGRTDTQYF
TRBV28,TRBJ1-1,-,-,TGTGCCAGCAGTACCACCACAGTGAACACTGAAGCTTTCTTT,CASSTTTVNTEAFF
TRBV2,TRBJ1-1,-,-,TGTGCCAGCAGTCCCTACAGTAGGAACACTGAAGCTTTCTTT,CASSPYSRNTEAFF
TRBV27,TRBJ2-5,-,-,TGTGCCAGCAGATTAGGGGCGAATCAAGAGACCCAGTACTTC,CASRLGANQETQYF
TRBV30,TRBJ1-2,-,-,TGTGCCTGGATGGAAGCGGACTATGGCTACACCTTC,CAWMEADYGYTF
TRBV28,TRBJ2-3,-,-,TGTGCCAGCAGTTCAGGAGGACAGACCACAGATACGCAGTATTTT,CASSSGGQTTDTQYF
TRBV28,TRBJ1-1,-,TRBD1,TGTGCCAGCAGAGGACAGGGCGACAACACTGAAGCTTTCTTT,CASRGQGDNTEAFF
TRBV19,TRBJ1-1,-,-,TGTGCCAGTAGTCAGACAGAGAACACTGAAGCTTTCTTT,CASSQTENTEAFF
TRBV30,TRBJ1-5,-,TRBD1,TGTGCCTGGAGTCAAACATACAGGGGTGAACAGCCCCAGCATTTT,CAWSQTYRGEQPQHF
TRBV29-1,TRBJ1-1,-,-,TGCAGCGTTCGCAGGGCCTTGAACACTGAAGCTTTCTTT,CSVRRALNTEAFF
TRBV2,TRBJ1-1,-,-,TGTGCCAGCAGTTGGACAGAAATGAACACTGAAGCTTTCTTT,CASSWTEMNTEAFF
TRBV6-6,TRBJ1-1,medium-sized,-,TGTGCCAGCAGTTACGCTCGGGAGACTGAAGCTTTCTTT,CASSYARETEAFF
TRBV6-1,TRBJ2-7,few,-,TGTGCCAGCAGTGCGTTGGCCGAGCAGTACTTC,CASSALAEQYF
TRBV10-3,TRBJ2-5,-,TRBD1,TGTGCCATCAGCAAACGGGACAGCCTGAAAGAGACCCAGTACTTC,CAISKRDSLKETQYF
TRBV18,TRBJ1-3,few,-,TGTGCCAGCTCAGAAACGGGGGAGGCTGGAAACACCATATATTTT,CASSETGEAGNTIYF
TRBV6-1,TRBJ1-5,-,-,TGTGCCAGCAGTGGGGTAGCAGGGGCTCAGCCCCAGCATTTT,CASSGVAGAQPQHF
TRBV20-1,TRBJ2-7,-,-,TGCAGTGCTATGGTCTCCTACGAGCAGTACTTC,CSAMVSYEQYF
TRBV19,TRBJ1-2,-,-,TGTGCCAGTCAGACCAAGGGCAGGGCCTATGGCTACACCTTC,CASQTKGRAYGYTF
TRBV30,TRBJ1-1,-,-,TGTGCCTGTCAGGGCCCGGCTGAAGCTTTCTTT,CACQGPAEAFF
TRBV19,TRBJ2-7,-,-,TGTGCCAATTACACCTACGAGCAGTACTTC,CANYTYEQYF
TRBV7-9,TRBJ1-5,-,-,TGTGCCAGCAGCTTAGGGACCGGGAGGGATCAGCCCCAGCATTTT,CASSLGTGRDQPQHF
TRBV7-9,TRBJ1-1,-,TRBD1,TGTGCCAGCAGCTTACCAGAACAGGGGACCGTAATGAACACTGAAGCTTTCTTT,CASSLPEQGTVMNTEAFF
TRBV10-3,TRBJ1-2,-,-,TGTGCCATCAGTGAACAGGCAGGGTTCTATGGCTACACCTTC,CAISEQAGFYGYTF
TRBV6-1,TRBJ2-1,once,TRBD2,TGTGCCAGCAGTGAAGGGTGGGGGGGGGATATCGATGAGCAGTTCTTC,CASSEGWGGDIDEQFF
TRBV7-3,TRBJ2-1,-,TRBD2,TGTGCCAGCAGCTTAACGTCTTCTAGCGGGAACGGAGGTGAGCAGTTCTTC,CASSLTSSSGNGGEQFF
TRBV2,TRBJ2-5,-,-,TGTGCCAGCAGTACAGCAGAGACCCAGTACTTC,CASSTAETQYF
TRBV5-1,TRBJ2-1,-,-,TGCGCCAGCAGCTTGAATGGCCACCCCTCCTACAATGAGCAGTTCTTC,CASSLNGHPSYNEQFF
TRBV4-3,TRBJ1-3,once,-,TGCGCCAGCAGCCAACCCGACAGCAACAGAAACACCATATATTTT,CASSQPDSNRNTIYF
TRBV30,TRBJ2-1,-,TRBD2,TGTGCCTGGAGTTTCAACTGGGCGGGGGGCCCTAGCTCCTACAATGAGCAGTTCTTC,CAWSFNWAGGPSSYNEQFF